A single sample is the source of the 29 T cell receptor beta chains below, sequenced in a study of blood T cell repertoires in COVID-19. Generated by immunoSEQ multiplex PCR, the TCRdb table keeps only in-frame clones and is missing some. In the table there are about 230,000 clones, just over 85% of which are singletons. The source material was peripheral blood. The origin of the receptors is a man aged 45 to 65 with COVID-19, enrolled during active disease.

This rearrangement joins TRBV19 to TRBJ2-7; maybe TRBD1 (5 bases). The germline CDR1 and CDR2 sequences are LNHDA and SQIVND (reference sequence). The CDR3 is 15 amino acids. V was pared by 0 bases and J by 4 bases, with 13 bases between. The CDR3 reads CASSIDGRGGYEQYF. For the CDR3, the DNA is TGTGCCAGTAGTATAGATGGAAGGGGTGGGTACGAGCAGTACTTC.

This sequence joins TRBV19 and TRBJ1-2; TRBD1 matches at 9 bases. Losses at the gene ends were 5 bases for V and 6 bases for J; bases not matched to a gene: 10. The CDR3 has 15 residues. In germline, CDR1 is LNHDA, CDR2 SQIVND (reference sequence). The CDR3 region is CASSAQWTGEDGYTF. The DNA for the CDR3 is TGTGCCAGTAGTGCCCAATGGACAGGGGAGGATGGCTACACCTTC.

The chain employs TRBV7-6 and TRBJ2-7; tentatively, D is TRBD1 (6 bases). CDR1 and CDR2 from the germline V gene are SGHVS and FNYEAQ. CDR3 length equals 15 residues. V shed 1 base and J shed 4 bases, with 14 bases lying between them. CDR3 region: CASSLEDSSIYEQYF. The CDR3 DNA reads TGTGCCAGCAGCTTAGAGGACAGTTCCATTTACGAGCAGTACTTC.

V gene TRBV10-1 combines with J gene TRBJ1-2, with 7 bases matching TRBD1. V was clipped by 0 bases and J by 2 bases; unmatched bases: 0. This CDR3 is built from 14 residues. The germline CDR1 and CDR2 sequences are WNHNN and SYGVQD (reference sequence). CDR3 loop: CASSESTGNYGYTF. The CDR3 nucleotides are TGCGCCAGCAGTGAGTCGACAGGGAACTATGGCTACACCTTC.

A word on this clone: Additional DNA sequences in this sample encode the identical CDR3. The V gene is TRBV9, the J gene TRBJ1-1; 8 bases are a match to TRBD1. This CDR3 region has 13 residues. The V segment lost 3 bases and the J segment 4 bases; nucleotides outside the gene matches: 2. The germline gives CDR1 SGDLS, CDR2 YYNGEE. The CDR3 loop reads CASSADRVTEAFF. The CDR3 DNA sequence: TGTGCCAGCAGCGCGGACAGGGTCACTGAAGCTTTCTTT.

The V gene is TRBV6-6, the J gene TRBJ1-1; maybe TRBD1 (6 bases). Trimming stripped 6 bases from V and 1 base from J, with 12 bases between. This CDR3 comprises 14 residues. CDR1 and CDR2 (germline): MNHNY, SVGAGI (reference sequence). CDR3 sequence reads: CASRSRDKNTEAFF. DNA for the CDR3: TGTGCCAGCAGAAGCCGGGACAAGAACACTGAAGCTTTCTTT.

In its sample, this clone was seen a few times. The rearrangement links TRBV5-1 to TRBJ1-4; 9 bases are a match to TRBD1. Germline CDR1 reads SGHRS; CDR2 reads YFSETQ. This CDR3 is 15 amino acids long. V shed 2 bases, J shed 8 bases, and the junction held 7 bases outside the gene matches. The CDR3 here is CASSLQGAQGEKLFF. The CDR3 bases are TGCGCCAGCAGCTTACAGGGGGCGCAGGGCGAAAAACTGTTTTTT.

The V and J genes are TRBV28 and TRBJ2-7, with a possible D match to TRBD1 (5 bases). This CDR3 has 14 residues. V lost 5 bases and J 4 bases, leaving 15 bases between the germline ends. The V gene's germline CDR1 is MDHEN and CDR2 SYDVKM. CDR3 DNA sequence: TGTGCCAGCAGTGAGTCAGGGATAAAGTACGAGCAGTACTTC. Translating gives CASSESGIKYEQYF.

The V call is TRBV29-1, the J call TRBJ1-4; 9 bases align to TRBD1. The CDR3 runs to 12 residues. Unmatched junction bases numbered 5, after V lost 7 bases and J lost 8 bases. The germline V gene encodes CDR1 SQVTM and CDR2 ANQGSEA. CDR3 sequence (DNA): TGCAGCGGGGGACAGGGAAACGAAAAACTGTTTTTT. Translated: CSGGQGNEKLFF.

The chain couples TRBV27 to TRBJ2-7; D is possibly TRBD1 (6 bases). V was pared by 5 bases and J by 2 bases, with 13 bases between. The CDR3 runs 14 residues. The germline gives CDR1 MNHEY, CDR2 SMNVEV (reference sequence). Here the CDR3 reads CASSINTGTYEQYF. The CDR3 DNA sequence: TGTGCCAGCAGTATCAACACAGGGACCTACGAGCAGTACTTC.

The CDR3 bases are TGTGCCAGCAGTTTAAGTGGACAGGGGCGCTACGAGCAGTACTTC. Amino acids: CASSLSGQGRYEQYF. The genes are TRBV28 and TRBJ2-7; 9 bases map to TRBD1. The germline gives CDR1 MDHEN, CDR2 SYDVKM. The CDR3 runs 15 residues. Trimming removed 2 bases from V and 3 bases from J; junction bases left unmatched: 5.

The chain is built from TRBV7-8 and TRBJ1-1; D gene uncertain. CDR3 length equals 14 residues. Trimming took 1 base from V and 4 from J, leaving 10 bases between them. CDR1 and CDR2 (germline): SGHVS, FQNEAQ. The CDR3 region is CASSLGLEGTEAFF. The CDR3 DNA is TGTGCCAGCAGCTTAGGCCTGGAGGGCACTGAAGCTTTCTTT.

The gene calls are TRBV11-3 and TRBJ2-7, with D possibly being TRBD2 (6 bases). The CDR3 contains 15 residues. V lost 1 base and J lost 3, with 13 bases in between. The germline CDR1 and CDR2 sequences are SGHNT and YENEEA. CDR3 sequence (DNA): TGTGCCAGCAGCTTAGCGGCGGGGCCCGGCTACGAGCAGTACTTC. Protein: CASSLAAGPGYEQYF. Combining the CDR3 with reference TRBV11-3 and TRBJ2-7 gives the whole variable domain EAGVVQSPRYKIIEKKQPVAFWCNPISGHNTLYWYLQNLGQGPELLIRYENEEAVDDSQLPKDRFSAERLKGVDSTLKIQPAELGDSAVYLCASSLAAGPGYEQYFGPGTRLTVT.

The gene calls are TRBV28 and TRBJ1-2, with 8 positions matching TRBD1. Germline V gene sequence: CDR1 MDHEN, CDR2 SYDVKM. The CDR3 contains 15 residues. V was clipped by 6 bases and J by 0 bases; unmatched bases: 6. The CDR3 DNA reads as TGTGCCAGCAGGAAGACAGGGGCCCCTAACTATGGCTACACCTTC. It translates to CASRKTGAPNYGYTF.

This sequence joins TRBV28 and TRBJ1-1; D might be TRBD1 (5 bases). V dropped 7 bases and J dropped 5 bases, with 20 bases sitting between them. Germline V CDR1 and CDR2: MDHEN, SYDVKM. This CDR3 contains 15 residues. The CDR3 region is CASTLSGGGRTEAFF. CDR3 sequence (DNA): TGTGCCAGCACCCTTAGTGGGGGGGGTAGGACTGAAGCTTTCTTT.

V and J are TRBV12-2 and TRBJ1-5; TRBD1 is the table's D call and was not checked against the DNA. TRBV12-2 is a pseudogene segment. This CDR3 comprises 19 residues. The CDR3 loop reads CASRLRCVRRGSDSQPQHF. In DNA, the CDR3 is TGTGCAAGTCGCTTAAGGTGTGTCCGCAGGGGATCTGATAGTCAGCCCCAGCATTTT.

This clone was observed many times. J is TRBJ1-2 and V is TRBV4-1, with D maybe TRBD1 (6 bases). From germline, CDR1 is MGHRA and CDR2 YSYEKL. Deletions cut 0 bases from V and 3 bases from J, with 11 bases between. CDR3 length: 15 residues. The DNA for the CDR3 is TGCGCCAGCAGCCAAGACCCCACAGGGTACTATGGCTACACCTTC. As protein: CASSQDPTGYYGYTF.

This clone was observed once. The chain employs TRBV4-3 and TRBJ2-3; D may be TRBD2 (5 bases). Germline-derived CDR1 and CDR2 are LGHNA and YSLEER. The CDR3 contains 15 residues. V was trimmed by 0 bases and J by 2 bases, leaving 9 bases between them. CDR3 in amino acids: CASSQDRLPTDTQYF. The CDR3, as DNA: TGCGCCAGCAGCCAAGATCGACTACCCACAGATACGCAGTATTTT.

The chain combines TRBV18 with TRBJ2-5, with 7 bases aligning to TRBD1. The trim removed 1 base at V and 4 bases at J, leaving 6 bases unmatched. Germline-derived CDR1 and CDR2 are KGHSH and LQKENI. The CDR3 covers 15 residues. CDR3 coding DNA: TGTGCCAGCTCACCACGTCAGGGGGTGGCAGAGACCCAGTACTTC. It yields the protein CASSPRQGVAETQYF.

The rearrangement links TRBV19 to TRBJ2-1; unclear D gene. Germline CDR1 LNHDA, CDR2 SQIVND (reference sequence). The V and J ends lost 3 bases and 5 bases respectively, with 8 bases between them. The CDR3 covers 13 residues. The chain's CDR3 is CASSINQNNEQFF. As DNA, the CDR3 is TGTGCCAGTAGTATTAACCAGAACAATGAGCAGTTCTTC. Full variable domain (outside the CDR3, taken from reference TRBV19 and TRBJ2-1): DGGITQSPKYLFRKEGQNVTLSCEQNLNHDAMYWYRQDPGQGLRLIYYSQIVNDFQKGDIAEGYSVSREKKESFPLTVTSAQKNPTAFYLCASSINQNNEQFFGPGTRLTVL.

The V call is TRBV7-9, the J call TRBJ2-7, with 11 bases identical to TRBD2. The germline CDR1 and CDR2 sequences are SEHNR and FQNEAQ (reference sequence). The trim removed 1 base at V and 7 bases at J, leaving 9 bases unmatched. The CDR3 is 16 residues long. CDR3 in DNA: TGTGCCAGCAGCTTAGAGATAGCGGGAGGGCCCTGGGAGCAGTACTTC. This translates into CASSLEIAGGPWEQYF.

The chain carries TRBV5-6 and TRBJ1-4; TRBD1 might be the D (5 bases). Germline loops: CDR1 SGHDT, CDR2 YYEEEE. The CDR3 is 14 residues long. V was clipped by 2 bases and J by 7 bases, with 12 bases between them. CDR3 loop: CASSFRGGGEKLFF. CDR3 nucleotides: TGTGCCAGCAGCTTTAGGGGAGGAGGTGAAAAACTGTTTTTT.

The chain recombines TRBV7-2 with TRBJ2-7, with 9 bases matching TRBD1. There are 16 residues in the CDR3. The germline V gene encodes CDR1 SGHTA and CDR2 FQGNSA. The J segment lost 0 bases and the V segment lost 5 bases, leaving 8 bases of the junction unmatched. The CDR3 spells CASSEHPGQGSYEQYF. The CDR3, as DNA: TGTGCCAGCAGCGAGCACCCGGGACAGGGCTCCTACGAGCAGTACTTC. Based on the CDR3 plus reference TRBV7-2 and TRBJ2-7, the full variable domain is GAGVSQSPSNKVTEKGKDVELRCDPISGHTALYWYRQSLGQGLEFLIYFQGNSAPDKSGLPSDRFSAERTGGSVSTLTIQRTQQEDSAVYLCASSEHPGQGSYEQYFGPGTRLTVT.

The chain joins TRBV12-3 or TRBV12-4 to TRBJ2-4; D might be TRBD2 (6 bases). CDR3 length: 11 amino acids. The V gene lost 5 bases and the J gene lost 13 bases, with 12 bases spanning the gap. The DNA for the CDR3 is TGTGCCAGCAGTGTGGGACTCCACCAGTACTTC. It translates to CASSVGLHQYF.

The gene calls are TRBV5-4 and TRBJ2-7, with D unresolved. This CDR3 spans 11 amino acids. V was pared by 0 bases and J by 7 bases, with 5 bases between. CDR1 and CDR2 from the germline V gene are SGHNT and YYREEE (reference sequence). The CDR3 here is CASSLAEEQYF. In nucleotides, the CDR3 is TGTGCCAGCAGCTTGGCTGAGGAGCAGTACTTC.

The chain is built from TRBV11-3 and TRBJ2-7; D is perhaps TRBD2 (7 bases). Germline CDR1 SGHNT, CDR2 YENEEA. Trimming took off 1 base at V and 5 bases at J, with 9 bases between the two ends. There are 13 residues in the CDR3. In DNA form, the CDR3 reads TGTGCCAGCAGCTTAGGAGGGGGGGACGAGCAGTACTTC. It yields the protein CASSLGGGDEQYF.

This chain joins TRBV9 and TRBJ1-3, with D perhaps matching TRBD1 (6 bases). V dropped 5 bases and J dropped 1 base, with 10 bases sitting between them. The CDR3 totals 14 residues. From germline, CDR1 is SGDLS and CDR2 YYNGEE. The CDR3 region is CASSGTGSGNTIYF. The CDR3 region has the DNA TGTGCCAGCAGTGGAACAGGGTCTGGAAACACCATATATTTT.

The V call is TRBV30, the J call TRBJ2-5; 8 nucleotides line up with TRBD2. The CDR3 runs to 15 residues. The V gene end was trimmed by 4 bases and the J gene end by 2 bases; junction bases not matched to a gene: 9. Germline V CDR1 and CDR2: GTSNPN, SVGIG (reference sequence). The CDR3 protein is CAWTLTTSAQETQYF. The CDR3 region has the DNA TGTGCCTGGACTCTCACGACTAGCGCGCAAGAGACCCAGTACTTC.

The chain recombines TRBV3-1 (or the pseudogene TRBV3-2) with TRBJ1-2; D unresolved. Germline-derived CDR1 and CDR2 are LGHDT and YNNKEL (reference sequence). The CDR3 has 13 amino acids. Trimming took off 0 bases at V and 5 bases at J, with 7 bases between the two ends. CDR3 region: CASSQDLKYGYTF. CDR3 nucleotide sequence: TGTGCCAGCAGCCAAGATCTAAAGTATGGCTACACCTTC.